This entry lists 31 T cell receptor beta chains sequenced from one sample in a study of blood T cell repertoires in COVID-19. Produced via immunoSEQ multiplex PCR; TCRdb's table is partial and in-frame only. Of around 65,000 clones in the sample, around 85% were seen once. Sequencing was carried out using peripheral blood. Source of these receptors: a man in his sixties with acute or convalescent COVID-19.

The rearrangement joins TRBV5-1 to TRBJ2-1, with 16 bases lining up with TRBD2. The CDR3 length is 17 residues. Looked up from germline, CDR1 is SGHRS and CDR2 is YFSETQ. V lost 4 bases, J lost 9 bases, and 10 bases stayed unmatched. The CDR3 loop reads CASSAGLAGGLGSEQFF. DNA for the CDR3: TGCGCCAGCAGCGCGGGACTAGCGGGAGGGCTAGGTAGTGAGCAGTTCTTC. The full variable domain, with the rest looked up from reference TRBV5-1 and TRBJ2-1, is KAGVTQTPRYLIKTRGQQVTLSCSPISGHRSVSWYQQTPGQGLQFLFEYFSETQRNKGNFPGRFSGRQFSNSRSEMNVSTLELGDSALYLCASSAGLAGGLGSEQFFGPGTRLTVL.

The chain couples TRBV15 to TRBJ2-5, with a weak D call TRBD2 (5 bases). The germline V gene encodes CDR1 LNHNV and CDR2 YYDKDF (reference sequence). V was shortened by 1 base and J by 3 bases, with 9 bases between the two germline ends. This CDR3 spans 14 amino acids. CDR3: CATSRGAAEETQYF. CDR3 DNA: TGTGCCACCAGCAGAGGCGCAGCGGAAGAGACCCAGTACTTC.

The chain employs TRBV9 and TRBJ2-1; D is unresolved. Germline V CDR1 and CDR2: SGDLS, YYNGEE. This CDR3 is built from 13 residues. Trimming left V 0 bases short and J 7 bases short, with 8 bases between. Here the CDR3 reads CASSVAPGNEQFF. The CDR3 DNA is TGTGCCAGCAGCGTAGCCCCCGGGAATGAGCAGTTCTTC.

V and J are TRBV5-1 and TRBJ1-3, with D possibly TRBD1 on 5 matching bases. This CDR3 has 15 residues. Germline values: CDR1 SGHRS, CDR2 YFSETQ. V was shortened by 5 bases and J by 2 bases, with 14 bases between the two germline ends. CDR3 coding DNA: TGCGCCAGCAGTTACAACTCAGGGACTGGAAACACCATATATTTT. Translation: CASSYNSGTGNTIYF.

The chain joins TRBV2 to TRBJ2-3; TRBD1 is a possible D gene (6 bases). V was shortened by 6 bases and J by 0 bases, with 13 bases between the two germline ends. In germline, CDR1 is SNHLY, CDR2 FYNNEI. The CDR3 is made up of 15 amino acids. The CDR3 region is CASRTDRRSTDTQYF. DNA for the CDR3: TGTGCCAGCAGGACGGACAGACGTAGCACAGATACGCAGTATTTT.

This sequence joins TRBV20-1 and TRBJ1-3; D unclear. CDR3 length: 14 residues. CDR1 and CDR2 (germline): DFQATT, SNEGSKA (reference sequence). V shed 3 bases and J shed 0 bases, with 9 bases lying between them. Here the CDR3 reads CSASSGYSGNTIYF. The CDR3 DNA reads TGCAGTGCTAGTAGCGGATACTCTGGAAACACCATATATTTT.

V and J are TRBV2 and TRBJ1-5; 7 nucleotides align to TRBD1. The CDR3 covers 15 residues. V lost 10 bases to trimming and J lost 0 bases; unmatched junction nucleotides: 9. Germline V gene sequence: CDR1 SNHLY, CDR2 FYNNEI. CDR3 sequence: CATNRDRASNQPQHF. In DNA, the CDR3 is TGTGCCACCAATAGGGACAGAGCTAGCAATCAGCCCCAGCATTTT.

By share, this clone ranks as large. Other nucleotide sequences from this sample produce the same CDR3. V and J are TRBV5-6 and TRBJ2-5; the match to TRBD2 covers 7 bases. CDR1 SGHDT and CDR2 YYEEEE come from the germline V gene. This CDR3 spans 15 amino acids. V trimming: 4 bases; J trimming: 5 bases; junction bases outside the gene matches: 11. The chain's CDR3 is CASSPREGLGETQYF. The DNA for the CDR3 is TGTGCCAGCAGCCCGAGGGAGGGGCTTGGGGAGACCCAGTACTTC.

CDR3 DNA: TGTGCCAGCAGCCTCGGTCGGGGGAGAAACATTCAGTACTTC. It codes for CASSLGRGRNIQYF. The chain couples TRBV5-4 to TRBJ2-4, with D possibly matching TRBD2 (6 bases). V dropped 4 bases and J dropped 6 bases, with 14 bases sitting between them. The CDR3 spans 14 residues. Germline V gene data show CDR1 as SGHNT and CDR2 as YYREEE (reference sequence).

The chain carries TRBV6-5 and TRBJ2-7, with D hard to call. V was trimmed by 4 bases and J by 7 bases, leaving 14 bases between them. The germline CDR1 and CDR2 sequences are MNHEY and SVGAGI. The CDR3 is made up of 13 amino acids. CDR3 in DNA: TGTGCCAGCAGTTCCTCAGCATTATGGGAGCAGTACTTC. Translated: CASSSSALWEQYF.

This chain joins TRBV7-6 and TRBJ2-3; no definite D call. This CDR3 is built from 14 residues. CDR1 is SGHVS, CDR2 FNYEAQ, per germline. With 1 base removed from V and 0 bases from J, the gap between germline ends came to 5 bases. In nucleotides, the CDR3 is TGTGCCAGCAGCTTAGATACTAGCACAGATACGCAGTATTTT. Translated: CASSLDTSTDTQYF.

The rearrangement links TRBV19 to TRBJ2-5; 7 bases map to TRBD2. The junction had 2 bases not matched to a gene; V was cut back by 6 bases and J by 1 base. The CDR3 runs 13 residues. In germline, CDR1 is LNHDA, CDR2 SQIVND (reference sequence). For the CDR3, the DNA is TGTGCCAGTAGCCCTAGCGGCCAAGAGACCCAGTACTTC. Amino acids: CASSPSGQETQYF. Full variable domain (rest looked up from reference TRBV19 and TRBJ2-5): DGGITQSPKYLFRKEGQNVTLSCEQNLNHDAMYWYRQDPGQGLRLIYYSQIVNDFQKGDIAEGYSVSREKKESFPLTVTSAQKNPTAFYLCASSPSGQETQYFGPGTRLLVL.

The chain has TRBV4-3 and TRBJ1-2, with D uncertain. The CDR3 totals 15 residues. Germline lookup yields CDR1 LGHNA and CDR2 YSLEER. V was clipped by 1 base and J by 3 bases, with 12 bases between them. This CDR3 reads CASSQVFGDYYGYTF. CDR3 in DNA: TGCGCCAGCAGCCAAGTTTTTGGCGACTACTATGGCTACACCTTC.

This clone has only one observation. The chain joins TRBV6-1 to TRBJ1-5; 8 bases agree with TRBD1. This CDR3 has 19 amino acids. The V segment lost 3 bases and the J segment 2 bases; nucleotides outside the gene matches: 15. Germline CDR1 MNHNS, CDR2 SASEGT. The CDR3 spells CASSDNYGQGLSGNQPQHF. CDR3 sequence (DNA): TGTGCCAGCAGTGACAATTACGGACAGGGACTTTCGGGCAATCAGCCCCAGCATTTT.

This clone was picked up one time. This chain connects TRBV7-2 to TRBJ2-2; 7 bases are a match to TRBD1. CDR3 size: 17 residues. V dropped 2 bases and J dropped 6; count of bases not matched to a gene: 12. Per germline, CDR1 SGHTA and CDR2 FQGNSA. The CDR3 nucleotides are TGTGCCAGCAGCTTACGGACAGGTGGAAGAGGGGCCGGGGAGCTGTTTTTT. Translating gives CASSLRTGGRGAGELFF.

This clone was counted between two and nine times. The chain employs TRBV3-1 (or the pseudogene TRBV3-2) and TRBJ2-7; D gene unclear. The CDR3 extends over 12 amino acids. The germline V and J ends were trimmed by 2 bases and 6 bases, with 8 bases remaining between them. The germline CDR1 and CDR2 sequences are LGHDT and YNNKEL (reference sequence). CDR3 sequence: CASSQFIREQYF. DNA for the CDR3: TGTGCCAGCAGCCAATTTATCCGCGAGCAGTACTTC.

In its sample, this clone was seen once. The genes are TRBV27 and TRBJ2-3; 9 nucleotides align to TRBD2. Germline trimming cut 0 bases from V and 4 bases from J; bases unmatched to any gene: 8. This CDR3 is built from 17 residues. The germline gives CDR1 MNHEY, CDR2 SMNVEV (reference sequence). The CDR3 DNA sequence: TGTGCCAGCAGTTTATCGGTAGCGGGAGTTAGGTCAGATACGCAGTATTTT. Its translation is CASSLSVAGVRSDTQYF.

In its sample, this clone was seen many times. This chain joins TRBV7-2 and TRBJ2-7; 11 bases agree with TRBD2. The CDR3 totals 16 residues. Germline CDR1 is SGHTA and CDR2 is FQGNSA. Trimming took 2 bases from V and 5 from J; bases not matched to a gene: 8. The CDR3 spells CASSLIAGGPVDEQYF. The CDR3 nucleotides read TGTGCCAGCAGCTTAATAGCGGGAGGGCCGGTAGACGAGCAGTACTTC. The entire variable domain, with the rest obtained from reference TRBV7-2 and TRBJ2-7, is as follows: GAGVSQSPSNKVTEKGKDVELRCDPISGHTALYWYRQSLGQGLEFLIYFQGNSAPDKSGLPSDRFSAERTGGSVSTLTIQRTQQEDSAVYLCASSLIAGGPVDEQYFGPGTRLTVT.

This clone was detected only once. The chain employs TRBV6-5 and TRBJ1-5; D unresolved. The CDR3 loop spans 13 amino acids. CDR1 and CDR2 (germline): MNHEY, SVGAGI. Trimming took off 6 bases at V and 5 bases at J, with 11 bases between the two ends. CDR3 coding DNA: TGTGCCAGCAGGCCAGCGGGCCATCAGCCCCAGCATTTT. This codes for CASRPAGHQPQHF.

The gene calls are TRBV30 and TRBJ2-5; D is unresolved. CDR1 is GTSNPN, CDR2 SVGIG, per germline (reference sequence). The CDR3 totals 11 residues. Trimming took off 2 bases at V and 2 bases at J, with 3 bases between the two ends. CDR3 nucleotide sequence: TGTGCCTGGAGTCCACAAGAGACCCAGTACTTC. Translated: CAWSPQETQYF.

CDR3 amino acids: CATERPGTGDYNEQFF. The CDR3 bases are TGTGCCACCGAGAGACCAGGGACAGGGGATTACAATGAGCAGTTCTTC. V is TRBV19 and J is TRBJ2-1; 10 bases line up with TRBD1. Germline CDR1 reads LNHDA; CDR2 reads SQIVND (reference sequence). V dropped 10 bases and J dropped 4; count of bases not matched to a gene: 13. The CDR3 has 16 amino acids.

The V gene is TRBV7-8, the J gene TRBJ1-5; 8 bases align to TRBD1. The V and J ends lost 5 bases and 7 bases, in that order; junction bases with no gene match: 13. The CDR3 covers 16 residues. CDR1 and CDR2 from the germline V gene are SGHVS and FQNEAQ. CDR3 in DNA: TGTGCCAGCAGCCTGGGGACAGGAGCTGAGGGACAGCCCCAGCATTTT. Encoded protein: CASSLGTGAEGQPQHF.

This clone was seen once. DNA of the CDR3: TGTGCCAGCAGCCAAGAAGGCGTTGCGGGATTCTACGAGCAGTACTTC. This sequence encodes CASSQEGVAGFYEQYF. The chain has TRBV4-2 and TRBJ2-7, with D perhaps TRBD2 (6 bases). The CDR3 totals 16 residues. The V gene lost 0 bases and the J gene lost 3 bases, with 15 bases spanning the gap. Germline V gene lookup returns CDR1 LGHNA and CDR2 YNFKEQ.

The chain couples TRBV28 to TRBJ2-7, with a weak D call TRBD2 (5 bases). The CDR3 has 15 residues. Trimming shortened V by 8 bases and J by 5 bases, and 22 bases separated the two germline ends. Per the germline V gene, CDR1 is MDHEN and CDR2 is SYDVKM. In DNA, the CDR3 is TGTGCCAGCGAACCCGTAAAGGACTCACTTCACGAGCAGTACTTC. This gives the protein CASEPVKDSLHEQYF.

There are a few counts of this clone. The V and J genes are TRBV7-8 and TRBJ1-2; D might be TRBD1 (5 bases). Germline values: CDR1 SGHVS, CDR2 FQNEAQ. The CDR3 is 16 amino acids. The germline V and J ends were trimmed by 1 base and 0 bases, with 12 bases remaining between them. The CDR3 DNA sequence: TGTGCCAGCAGCTTAGGGGCAGGGCACTCTAACTATGGCTACACCTTC. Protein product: CASSLGAGHSNYGYTF.

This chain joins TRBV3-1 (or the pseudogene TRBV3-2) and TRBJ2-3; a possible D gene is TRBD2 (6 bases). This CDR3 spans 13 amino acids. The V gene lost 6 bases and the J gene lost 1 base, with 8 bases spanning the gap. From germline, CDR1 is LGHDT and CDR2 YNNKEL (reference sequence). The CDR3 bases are TGTGCCAGCAGGGGCGGGGGCACAGATACGCAGTATTTT. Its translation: CASRGGGTDTQYF.

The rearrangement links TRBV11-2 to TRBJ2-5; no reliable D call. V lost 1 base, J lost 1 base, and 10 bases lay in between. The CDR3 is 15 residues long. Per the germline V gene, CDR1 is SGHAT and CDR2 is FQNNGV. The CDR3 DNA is TGTGCCAGCAGCTTAGCAGGATACTTCCAAGAGACCCAGTACTTC. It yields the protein CASSLAGYFQETQYF.

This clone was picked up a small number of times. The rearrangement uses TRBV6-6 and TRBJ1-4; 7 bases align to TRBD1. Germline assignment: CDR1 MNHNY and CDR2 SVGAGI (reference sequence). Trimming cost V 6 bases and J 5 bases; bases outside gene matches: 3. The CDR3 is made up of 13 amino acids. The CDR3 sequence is CASSQQGNEKLFF. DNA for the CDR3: TGTGCCAGCAGCCAACAGGGGAATGAAAAACTGTTTTTT.

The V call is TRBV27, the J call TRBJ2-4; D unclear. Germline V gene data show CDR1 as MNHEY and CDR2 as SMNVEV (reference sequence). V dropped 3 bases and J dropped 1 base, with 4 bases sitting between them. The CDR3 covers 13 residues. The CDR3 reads CASSFRAKNIQYF. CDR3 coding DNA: TGTGCCAGCAGTTTCCGGGCCAAAAACATTCAGTACTTC.

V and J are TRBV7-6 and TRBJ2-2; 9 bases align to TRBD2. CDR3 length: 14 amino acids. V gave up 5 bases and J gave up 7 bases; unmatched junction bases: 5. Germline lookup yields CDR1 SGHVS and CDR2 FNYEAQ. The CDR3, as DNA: TGTGCCAGCAGCCCCGGGACTAGCCTCGGGGAGCTGTTTTTT. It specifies CASSPGTSLGELFF. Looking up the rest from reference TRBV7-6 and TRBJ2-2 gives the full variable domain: GAGVSQSPRYKVTKRGQDVALRCDPISGHVSLYWYRQALGQGPEFLTYFNYEAQQDKSGLPNDRFSAERPEGSISTLTIQRTEQRDSAMYRCASSPGTSLGELFFGEGSRLTVL.

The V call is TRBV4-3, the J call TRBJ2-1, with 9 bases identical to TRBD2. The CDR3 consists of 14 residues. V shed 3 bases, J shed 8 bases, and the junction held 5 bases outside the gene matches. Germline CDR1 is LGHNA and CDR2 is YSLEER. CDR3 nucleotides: TGCGCCAGCAGCCACGGACTAGCGAAGCATGAGCAGTTCTTC. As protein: CASSHGLAKHEQFF.